This TCR beta chain was sequenced for a study of PD-1 blockade in classical Hodgkin lymphoma. Of note for this clone: The antigen remains unidentified.

Each and every patient relapsed after autologous stem cell transplantation, and patients got differing brentuximab vedotin exposure. Sequencing was performed with immunoSEQ multiplex PCR; in TCRdb, only in-frame clones are kept and a portion is missing. The data hold over 25,000 clones, with about four fifths observed a single time. Germline V lookup: CDR1 MNHNS, CDR2 SASEGT. V lost 4 bases, J lost 8 bases, and 9 bases lay in between. The CDR3 covers 12 residues. Study-level points and caveats: A significant rise in TCR diversity by C4D1 was seen for CD4+ but not CD8+ cells.

Sample: peripheral blood mononuclear cells (PBMCs), taken before the second cycle of nivolumab. The V gene is TRBV6-1, the J gene TRBJ2-1; D is ambiguous. The sequence was obtained from a human donor with classical Hodgkin lymphoma. The CDR3: CASSAVSHEQFF. DNA of the CDR3: TGTGCCAGCAGTGCAGTGAGCCATGAGCAGTTCTTC.